These 21 T cell receptor beta chains share one sample of origin, sequenced in a study of breast tumors, draining lymph nodes, adjacent tissues. TCRdb reprocessed the multiplex PCR reads with MiXCR, giving one entry per CDR3 protein. The data hold some 100,000 distinct CDR3 sequences, with around 20% observed a single time. Breast cancer patients provided tissue from their axillary draining lymph nodes. The sequenced material came from axillary lymph node tissue. The receptors originated from a female donor with breast cancer. Some clones in this sample may be carry-over from other donors' samples.

Of note for this clonotype: This may stem from a read error, because a much larger clone lies one nucleotide away. This rearrangement joins TRBV10-2 to TRBJ2-3; 11 positions agree with TRBD2. Looked up from germline, CDR1 is WSHSY and CDR2 is SAAADI. The CDR3 consists of 15 residues. The V and J ends lost 6 bases and 4 bases, in that order; junction bases with no gene match: 6. The CDR3 is CASRLAGVGADTQYF. The CDR3, as DNA: TGCGCCAGCAGACTAGCGGGAGTGGGCGCAGATACGCAGTATTTT.

This clonotype was picked up many times. V usage is TRBV4-1 and J usage is TRBJ2-3; possibly TRBD2 for D (5 bases). The CDR3 totals 15 residues. Germline V gene lookup returns CDR1 MGHRA and CDR2 YSYEKL. The V gene lost 1 base and the J gene lost 7 bases, with 15 bases spanning the gap. The CDR3 reads CASSQVVGDSNTQYF. DNA for the CDR3: TGCGCCAGCAGCCAAGTGGTGGGAGACTCTAATACGCAGTATTTT.

This clonotype was found a few times. The chain recombines TRBV28 with TRBJ2-7, with 14 bases aligning to TRBD2. V shed 5 bases, J shed 6 bases, and the junction held 9 bases outside the gene matches. The CDR3 runs 16 residues. Germline CDR1 and CDR2: MDHEN and SYDVKM. CDR3 in DNA: TGTGCCAGCAGTCCCCCTCCCGGGACTAGCGGGAGCGAGCAGTACTTC. Its protein is CASSPPPGTSGSEQYF.

This clonotype has a count of ten or more. The chain combines TRBV11-2 with TRBJ2-1; no reliable D call. In germline, CDR1 is SGHAT, CDR2 FQNNGV. The germline V and J ends were trimmed by 0 bases and 1 base, with 13 bases remaining between them. This CDR3 region has 17 residues. The CDR3, as DNA: TGTGCCAGCAGCTTAGAATTTGCGTTCCCTTCCTACAATGAGCAGTTCTTC. It specifies CASSLEFAFPSYNEQFF.

For this clonotype: A much larger clone differs by one base, so this may be a read error. The chain is built from TRBV30 and TRBJ1-6, with D uncertain. Per the germline V gene, CDR1 is GTSNPN and CDR2 is SVGIG (reference sequence). V lost 7 bases, J lost 11 bases, and 21 bases lay in between. This CDR3 has 14 amino acids. CDR3 DNA sequence: TGTGCCTCCCGCGGGGATCACTCAAGTCCACCCCTCCACTTT. It encodes CASRGDHSSPPLHF.

This clonotype was picked up many times. The CDR3 region has the DNA TGCAGCGTTGAAGGTCCAGGTAGCTTACTCACAGATACGCAGTATTTT. Protein sequence: CSVEGPGSLLTDTQYF. The chain joins TRBV29-1 to TRBJ2-3, with no clear D. Per germline, CDR1 SQVTM and CDR2 ANQGSEA. The CDR3 is 16 residues long. Trimming took 1 base from V and 2 from J, leaving 16 bases between them.

The CDR3 spells CASSLDGGAFGNTIYF. CDR3 bases: TGTGCCAGCAGCTTAGACGGGGGCGCCTTTGGAAACACCATATATTTT. This chain joins TRBV11-2 and TRBJ1-3; the D gene is possibly TRBD1 (6 bases). Trimming pared 0 bases from V and 3 bases from J, leaving 12 bases between. The CDR3 has 16 residues. Germline V CDR1 and CDR2: SGHAT, FQNNGV.

In its sample, this clonotype was seen many times. This chain joins TRBV6-2 or TRBV6-3 and TRBJ2-1; D ambiguous. The CDR3 is 11 amino acids. Between the trimmed V and J ends, which lost 6 bases and 8 bases, there was a span of 8 bases. Germline CDR1 reads MNHEY; CDR2 reads SVGEGT. CDR3 amino acids: CASSQVYEQFF. The CDR3 nucleotides read TGTGCCAGCAGCCAGGTCTATGAGCAGTTCTTC.

CDR3 in amino acids: CASSPPGQTFNEKLFF. The CDR3 region has the DNA TGTGCCAGCTCACCTCCCGGACAGACCTTTAATGAAAAACTGTTTTTT. The gene calls are TRBV18 and TRBJ1-4; D is perhaps TRBD1 (6 bases). The CDR3 runs 16 residues. Looked up from germline, CDR1 is KGHSH and CDR2 is LQKENI. Trimming took off 3 bases at V and 4 bases at J, with 15 bases between the two ends.

This clonotype was seen at least ten times. The gene calls are TRBV10-3 and TRBJ1-2; unclear D gene. V dropped 11 bases and J dropped 8 bases, with 15 bases sitting between them. The CDR3 has 11 residues. The germline CDR1 and CDR2 sequences are ENHRY and SYGVKD. This CDR3 reads CAATADWGYTF. The CDR3 region has the DNA TGTGCCGCCACAGCTGATTGGGGCTACACCTTC.

In the case of this clonotype: This may stem from a read error, because a much larger clone lies one nucleotide away. The chain links TRBV27 to TRBJ2-7; D tentatively reads TRBD1 or TRBD2 (5 bases each). In germline, CDR1 is MNHEY, CDR2 SMNVEV (reference sequence). The CDR3 has 14 amino acids. The CDR3 bases are TGTGCCAGCAGTGAGACCGGGACGTACTACGAGCAGCACTTC. As protein: CASSETGTYYEQHF.

This clonotype was seen once. This may be a read error: a much more frequent sequence differs by one nucleotide. The chain links TRBV4-1 to TRBJ1-2, with no clear D. Between the trimmed V and J ends, which lost 2 bases and 0 bases, there was a span of 10 bases. Germline V gene lookup returns CDR1 MGHRA and CDR2 YSYEKL. The CDR3 totals 15 residues. Here the CDR3 reads CASSQPTSPNYGYTF. The CDR3 DNA is TGCGCCAGCAGCCAACCCACCAGTCCTAACTATGGCTACACCTTC.

At least ten counts were recorded for this clonotype. The gene calls are TRBV12-3 or TRBV12-4 and TRBJ1-2; D remains ambiguous. The CDR3 totals 13 residues. The V and J ends lost 2 bases and 0 bases respectively, with 4 bases between them. In nucleotides, the CDR3 is TGTGCCAGCAGTTTAAACGCTAACTATGGCTACACCTTC. Translation: CASSLNANYGYTF.

This clonotype was detected many times. This rearrangement joins TRBV7-9 to TRBJ2-2, with 10 bases matching TRBD2. This CDR3 spans 15 amino acids. The J segment lost 4 bases and the V segment lost 4 bases, leaving 3 bases of the junction unmatched. CDR1 is SEHNR, CDR2 FQNEAQ, per germline (reference sequence). The CDR3, as DNA: TGTGCCAGCAGCTGGACTAGCGGAGCCACCGGGGAGCTGTTTTTT. It specifies CASSWTSGATGELFF.

This clonotype has ten or more counts. The chain is built from TRBV5-6 and TRBJ1-3; D not resolved. The CDR3 runs to 16 residues. The V gene lost 0 bases and the J gene lost 3 bases, with 13 bases spanning the gap. The germline gives CDR1 SGHDT, CDR2 YYEEEE. In nucleotides, the CDR3 is TGTGCCAGCAGCTTGGAAGTGGGAGTCTTTGGAAACACCATATATTTT. Its translation: CASSLEVGVFGNTIYF. Complete variable domain (other parts from reference TRBV5-6 and TRBJ1-3): DAGVTQSPTHLIKTRGQQVTLRCSPKSGHDTVSWYQQALGQGPQFIFQYYEEEERQRGNFPDRFSGHQFPNYSSELNVNALLLGDSALYLCASSLEVGVFGNTIYFGEGSWLTVV.

This clonotype was seen ten or more times. The J gene is TRBJ2-1, the V gene TRBV24-1, with 13 bases lining up with TRBD2. The V gene's germline CDR1 is KGHDR and CDR2 SFDVKD. The CDR3 has 18 amino acids. The V gene end was trimmed by 11 bases and the J gene end by 8 bases; junction bases not matched to a gene: 20. This CDR3 is CARILGGYRTSGRYEQFF. In nucleotides, the CDR3 is TGTGCCAGAATACTAGGGGGTTATCGGACTAGCGGGAGATATGAGCAGTTCTTC.

There are many counts of this clonotype. This rearrangement joins TRBV18 to TRBJ1-5; 8 nucleotides line up with TRBD1. V trimming: 8 bases; J trimming: 5 bases; junction bases outside the gene matches: 5. The CDR3 spans 13 residues. Germline V gives CDR1 KGHSH, CDR2 LQKENI. The CDR3 DNA is TGTGCCAGCGGAAAGACAGGGGATCAGCCCCAGCATTTT. Protein sequence: CASGKTGDQPQHF.

This clonotype was seen repeatedly, ten times or more. V is TRBV7-9 and J is TRBJ2-7; D might be TRBD1 (5 bases). Per germline, CDR1 SEHNR and CDR2 FQNEAQ (reference sequence). V lost 2 bases, J lost 5 bases, and 16 bases lay in between. The CDR3 length is 15 residues. This CDR3 reads CASSLWLDNSHEQYF. In DNA form, the CDR3 reads TGTGCCAGCAGCTTATGGCTGGACAACTCGCACGAGCAGTACTTC.

This clonotype was observed at least ten times. The CDR3 here is CAWSRTGRRYGYTF. CDR3 coding DNA: TGTGCCTGGAGTAGGACAGGGAGACGGTATGGCTACACCTTC. This rearrangement joins TRBV30 to TRBJ1-2, with 8 bases matching TRBD1. This CDR3 region has 14 residues. V lost 2 bases to trimming and J lost 5 bases; unmatched junction nucleotides: 7. Germline V gene sequence: CDR1 GTSNPN, CDR2 SVGIG (reference sequence).

Notes on this clonotype: With a much larger clone just one base away, this may be a read error. The CDR3 does not end in the conserved phenylalanine or tryptophan, so this is likely a read error. This chain connects TRBV5-1 to TRBJ1-2; D perhaps matches TRBD1 (5 bases). Germline CDR1 SGHRS, CDR2 YFSETQ. The CDR3 sequence is 13 residues long. The germline V and J ends were trimmed by 4 bases and 7 bases, with 14 bases remaining between them. Here the CDR3 reads CASSVAAGSGYTL. CDR3 sequence (DNA): TGCGCCAGCAGCGTGGCGGCAGGGTCTGGCTACACCCTC.

This clonotype was observed at least ten times. The V and J genes are TRBV2 and TRBJ2-3; no clear D gene. Germline CDR1 reads SNHLY; CDR2 reads FYNNEI. The CDR3 runs 13 residues. V was shortened by 4 bases and J by 4 bases, with 9 bases between the two germline ends. CDR3 protein: CASSVYRSDTQYF. DNA of the CDR3: TGTGCCAGCAGTGTGTACAGATCAGATACGCAGTATTTT. The complete variable domain, with remaining parts taken from reference TRBV2 and TRBJ2-3, reads EPEVTQTPSHQVTQMGQEVILRCVPISNHLYFYWYRQILGQKVEFLVSFYNNEISEKSEIFDDQFSVERPDGSNFTLKIRSTKLEDSAMYFCASSVYRSDTQYFGPGTRLTVL.